Given below is one TCR beta chain in context. Antigen: not known. The method was immunoSEQ multiplex PCR; TCRdb's version includes in-frame clones alone and lacks a portion of them. The sample consists of about 29,000 clones, roughly 92% of them appearing once. The record originates from a study of OX40 agonist ivuxolimab in advanced cancers. Study-level background: A male proportion of over 70% was recorded, with mean age approximately 56 years and range about 23 to 90.

Study-wide results and caveats: CD8+ T cells averaged more expanded clones than CD4+.

The sequence was collected from an adult with an advanced solid tumor such as melanoma, head and neck, liver or kidney cancer. This sample comprised CD4+ or CD8+ T cells sorted from blood, obtained in a trial of the OX40 agonist ivuxolimab.

In nucleotides, the CDR3 is TGTGCCAGCAGCCCGGGTGCTATGGGCAATCAGCCCCAGCATTTT. Protein: CASSPGAMGNQPQHF. V usage is TRBV5-6 and J usage is TRBJ1-5; no reliable D call. CDR1 and CDR2 (germline): SGHDT, YYEEEE. Trimming took 4 bases from V and 2 from J, leaving 13 bases between them. The CDR3 is 15 amino acids.